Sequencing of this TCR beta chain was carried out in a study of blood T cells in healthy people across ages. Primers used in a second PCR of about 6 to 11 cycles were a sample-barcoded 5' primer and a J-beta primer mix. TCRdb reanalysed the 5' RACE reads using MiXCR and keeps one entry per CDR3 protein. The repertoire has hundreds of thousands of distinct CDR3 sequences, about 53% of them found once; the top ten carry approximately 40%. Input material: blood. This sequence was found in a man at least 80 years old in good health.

The chain's CDR3 is CASRPGTGGVEQFF. CDR3 coding DNA: TGTGCCAGCAGGCCCGGGACAGGGGGAGTTGAGCAGTTCTTC. This rearrangement joins TRBV12-3 or TRBV12-4 to TRBJ2-1, with TRBD1 matching over 11 bases. This CDR3 region has 14 residues. The V gene end was trimmed by 6 bases and the J gene end by 9 bases; junction bases not matched to a gene: 7.